This T cell receptor beta chain was found in a study of blood T cell repertoires in COVID-19. Overall study context: Samples came from the United States, Italy and Spain, spanning acute and convalescent COVID-19. From T cells, B-cell-depleted T cells, or PBMCs came the material, which was cDNA or gDNA.

Per the original methods: Researchers report that nucleated cell counts were estimated from reference gene primer amplification. Produced via immunoSEQ multiplex PCR; TCRdb's table is partial and in-frame only. V, J and clone size are those of that table, while D and trimming were read from the DNA. The sample carries some 100,000 clones, 65% to 85% recorded once. In germline, CDR1 is LNHDA, CDR2 SQIVND (reference sequence). Trimming cost V 3 bases and J 1 base, with 6 bases left between them. The CDR3 has 13 residues. The chain has TRBV19 and TRBJ1-1; a possible D gene is TRBD1 (5 bases). This clonotype was obtained from a man aged 55 to 69 with acute or convalescent COVID-19. The sequenced material came from peripheral blood. The CDR3, as DNA: TGTGCCAGTAGTATCAGGGAGAACACTGAAGCTTTCTTT. This codes for CASSIRENTEAFF.